The rows below give T cell receptor beta chains drawn from one sample of a study of OX40 agonist ivuxolimab in advanced cancers. TCRdb's table, derived via immunoSEQ multiplex PCR, lists solely in-frame clones and lacks some. The sample contains 30,000 to 40,000 clones, around 87% of which appear only once. The sequenced sample was CD4+ or CD8+ T cells sorted from blood, obtained in a trial of the OX40 agonist ivuxolimab. These TCRs come from an adult with an advanced solid tumor such as melanoma, head and neck, liver or kidney cancer. The CDR3 runs from the conserved cysteine through the conserved F or W. Fields, in order: clone size, J gene, D gene, V gene, CDR3 protein, CDR3 DNA. A D gene is named only where the DNA matches it firmly. Only part of the rows carry a size: once, few, many, or a class if the clone is expanded.

size: -; J: TRBJ2-7; D: TRBD1; V: TRBV28; CDR3: CASSLGGQGIQQYF; DNA: TGTGCCAGCAGTTTAGGCGGACAGGGGATCCAGCAGTACTTC
size: -; J: TRBJ2-1; D: -; V: TRBV9; CDR3: CASSVVDYHYNEQFF; DNA: TGTGCCAGCAGCGTAGTGGACTACCACTACAATGAGCAGTTCTTC
size: -; J: TRBJ1-1; D: -; V: TRBV11-3; CDR3: CASSLEVNTEAFF; DNA: TGTGCCAGCAGCTTAGAAGTGAACACTGAAGCTTTCTTT
size: -; J: TRBJ2-7; D: -; V: TRBV29-1; CDR3: CSVAGAPGYEQYF; DNA: TGCAGCGTGGCCGGGGCTCCTGGCTACGAGCAGTACTTC
size: -; J: TRBJ1-6; D: -; V: TRBV9; CDR3: CASSVGPYNSPLHF; DNA: TGTGCCAGCAGCGTAGGCCCCTATAATTCACCCCTCCACTTT
size: few; J: TRBJ2-2; D: -; V: TRBV7-9; CDR3: CATPRSGQNTGELFF; DNA: TGTGCCACCCCCAGGTCGGGGCAGAACACCGGGGAGCTGTTTTTT
size: -; J: TRBJ2-1; D: TRBD2; V: TRBV6-4; CDR3: CASSGEAGDEQFF; DNA: TGTGCCAGCAGTGGCGAAGCGGGAGATGAGCAGTTCTTC
size: -; J: TRBJ2-3; D: TRBD2; V: TRBV5-8; CDR3: CASSFTGTSGNTDTQYF; DNA: TGTGCCAGCAGCTTTACTGGGACTAGCGGGAACACAGATACGCAGTATTTT
size: -; J: TRBJ1-1; D: -; V: TRBV6-1; CDR3: CASTEGSGAEAFF; DNA: TGTGCCAGCACCGAGGGCTCTGGGGCTGAAGCTTTCTTT
size: -; J: TRBJ1-2; D: -; V: TRBV28; CDR3: CAIQKGPLLYGYTF; DNA: TGTGCCATCCAGAAGGGACCCCTTCTATATGGCTACACCTTC
size: -; J: TRBJ2-7; D: -; V: TRBV6-6; CDR3: CASSYPGTVSYEQYF; DNA: TGTGCCAGCAGTTATCCCGGGACGGTCTCCTACGAGCAGTACTTC
size: -; J: TRBJ2-1; D: -; V: TRBV6-6; CDR3: CASSYSAGYNEQFF; DNA: TGTGCCAGCAGTTACTCGGCCGGGTACAATGAGCAGTTCTTC
size: once; J: TRBJ1-4; D: -; V: TRBV6-5; CDR3: CASSYDNRARSSKLFF; DNA: TGTGCCAGCAGTTACGATAACAGGGCCCGAAGTTCTAAACTGTTTTTT
size: few; J: TRBJ2-5; D: -; V: TRBV14; CDR3: CASSQDHAWRETQYF; DNA: TGTGCCAGCAGCCAGGATCACGCCTGGCGAGAGACCCAGTACTTC
size: -; J: TRBJ2-7; D: -; V: TRBV5-1; CDR3: CASSLTPGTAINEQYF; DNA: TGCGCCAGCAGCTTGACTCCCGGGACGGCCATAAACGAGCAGTACTTC
size: -; J: TRBJ2-5; D: -; V: TRBV7-2; CDR3: CASSYKETQYF; DNA: TGTGCCAGCAGCTATAAAGAGACCCAGTACTTC
size: -; J: TRBJ2-5; D: -; V: TRBV5-1; CDR3: CASSGVVQQQETQYF; DNA: TGCGCCAGCAGTGGGGTCGTCCAACAACAAGAGACCCAGTACTTC
size: -; J: TRBJ1-2; D: TRBD1; V: TRBV6-1; CDR3: CASSATVGTGGLYGYTF; DNA: TGTGCCAGCAGTGCCACCGTTGGGACAGGGGGCTTGTATGGCTACACCTTC
size: -; J: TRBJ1-5; D: -; V: TRBV2; CDR3: CASSRISRGQPQHF; DNA: TGTGCCAGCAGTAGAATATCTCGGGGTCAGCCCCAGCATTTT
size: -; J: TRBJ1-1; D: -; V: TRBV5-5; CDR3: CASSLFIQNTEAFF; DNA: TGTGCCAGCAGCTTGTTTATACAGAACACTGAAGCTTTCTTT
size: -; J: TRBJ2-1; D: TRBD1; V: TRBV29-1; CDR3: CSVASGTGGDEQFF; DNA: TGCAGCGTCGCTTCCGGGACAGGGGGAGATGAGCAGTTCTTC
size: -; J: TRBJ2-1; D: TRBD2; V: TRBV10-3; CDR3: CAISEASGAINEQFF; DNA: TGTGCCATCAGTGAGGCTAGCGGAGCCATCAATGAGCAGTTCTTC
size: few; J: TRBJ1-4; D: -; V: TRBV28; CDR3: CASSLGRGREEKLFF; DNA: TGTGCCAGCAGTTTAGGCAGGGGAAGGGAGGAAAAACTGTTTTTT
size: -; J: TRBJ2-3; D: -; V: TRBV15; CDR3: CATSRGLASDTQYF; DNA: TGTGCCACCAGCAGAGGGCTAGCGTCAGATACGCAGTATTTT
size: few; J: TRBJ1-1; D: -; V: TRBV19; CDR3: CASSTRPRGDTEAFF; DNA: TGTGCCAGTAGTACCCGCCCCAGGGGAGACACTGAAGCTTTCTTT
size: -; J: TRBJ1-5; D: -; V: TRBV6-1; CDR3: CASSEGFGVQPQHF; DNA: TGTGCCAGCAGTGAAGGCTTCGGTGTTCAGCCCCAGCATTTT
size: -; J: TRBJ2-7; D: -; V: TRBV7-9; CDR3: CASSLLVRAEQYF; DNA: TGTGCCAGCAGCTTACTCGTCAGGGCCGAGCAGTACTTC
size: -; J: TRBJ2-5; D: -; V: TRBV19; CDR3: CASSPGDRETQYF; DNA: TGTGCCAGTAGTCCCGGGGATCGGGAGACCCAGTACTTC
size: -; J: TRBJ2-2; D: TRBD2; V: TRBV4-2; CDR3: CASSQDSARGDANTGELFF; DNA: TGTGCCAGCAGCCAAGACTCGGCGCGGGGGGACGCTAACACCGGGGAGCTGTTTTTT
size: -; J: TRBJ1-3; D: -; V: TRBV29-1; CDR3: CSIKGGVSGNTIYF; DNA: TGCAGCATAAAAGGAGGGGTCTCTGGAAACACCATATATTTT
size: -; J: TRBJ1-3; D: -; V: TRBV27; CDR3: CASSLGSPDSGNTIYF; DNA: TGTGCCAGCAGTTTAGGGTCCCCCGACTCTGGAAACACCATATATTTT
size: -; J: TRBJ1-2; D: TRBD1; V: TRBV14; CDR3: CASSQQQGAGGYTF; DNA: TGTGCCAGCAGCCAACAACAGGGGGCTGGGGGCTACACCTTC
size: -; J: TRBJ1-2; D: TRBD1; V: TRBV7-2; CDR3: CASSLVTGQGGYGYTF; DNA: TGTGCCAGCAGCTTAGTCACTGGACAGGGTGGCTATGGCTACACCTTC
size: -; J: TRBJ2-7; D: TRBD1; V: TRBV10-2; CDR3: CATKGRLRDRAYEQYF; DNA: TGCGCCACCAAAGGGAGACTCCGGGACAGGGCCTACGAGCAGTACTTC
size: -; J: TRBJ2-7; D: TRBD1; V: TRBV6-5; CDR3: CASRVQGAREQYF; DNA: TGTGCCAGCAGAGTACAGGGGGCACGCGAGCAGTACTTC
size: -; J: TRBJ1-1; D: TRBD1; V: TRBV27; CDR3: CASYRGNGNTEAFF; DNA: TGTGCCAGCTACAGGGGAAACGGGAACACTGAAGCTTTCTTT
size: -; J: TRBJ2-1; D: TRBD1; V: TRBV5-8; CDR3: CASSSRTGYNEQFF; DNA: TGTGCCAGCAGCTCCCGGACAGGCTACAATGAGCAGTTCTTC
size: -; J: TRBJ2-7; D: -; V: TRBV28; CDR3: CASSTLGTPGEQYF; DNA: TGTGCCAGCAGTACACTCGGGACTCCCGGAGAGCAGTACTTC
size: -; J: TRBJ2-2; D: -; V: TRBV9; CDR3: CASSARWVNAGELFF; DNA: TGTGCCAGCAGCGCGCGGTGGGTAAACGCCGGGGAGCTGTTTTTT
size: -; J: TRBJ1-1; D: -; V: TRBV2; CDR3: CASRFENTEAFF; DNA: TGTGCCAGCAGGTTTGAAAACACTGAAGCTTTCTTT
size: -; J: TRBJ2-1; D: TRBD2; V: TRBV4-1; CDR3: CASSQDRASGRGNEQFF; DNA: TGCGCCAGCAGCCAAGATAGGGCTAGCGGGAGAGGCAATGAGCAGTTCTTC
size: -; J: TRBJ2-7; D: -; V: TRBV28; CDR3: CASSSRDGTYEQYF; DNA: TGTGCCAGCAGTTCGCGGGACGGTACCTACGAGCAGTACTTC
size: -; J: TRBJ2-1; D: -; V: TRBV19; CDR3: CASSMRSYGQGGNNEQFF; DNA: TGTGCCAGTAGTATGAGGTCCTATGGCCAGGGGGGAAACAATGAGCAGTTCTTC
size: once; J: TRBJ2-7; D: TRBD1; V: TRBV5-6; CDR3: CASSPGTGGITYEQYF; DNA: TGTGCCAGCAGCCCTGGGACAGGGGGCATAACCTACGAGCAGTACTTC
size: -; J: TRBJ2-5; D: -; V: TRBV11-2; CDR3: CASSLDRWVETQYF; DNA: TGTGCCAGCAGCTTAGATCGATGGGTGGAGACCCAGTACTTC
size: few; J: TRBJ1-5; D: -; V: TRBV4-2; CDR3: CASSPGGKGTMQPQHF; DNA: TGTGCCAGCAGCCCGGGGGGTAAGGGGACCATGCAGCCCCAGCATTTT
size: few; J: TRBJ2-7; D: -; V: TRBV7-9; CDR3: CASSLAIGGNYEQYF; DNA: TGTGCCAGCAGCTTAGCAATAGGGGGGAACTACGAGCAGTACTTC
size: -; J: TRBJ1-5; D: -; V: TRBV19; CDR3: CASSKASLSQPQHF; DNA: TGTGCCAGTAGTAAGGCGAGTTTAAGCCAGCCCCAGCATTTT
size: -; J: TRBJ1-1; D: TRBD1; V: TRBV28; CDR3: CASSRTGGKAFF; DNA: TGTGCCAGCAGCAGGACAGGGGGTAAGGCTTTCTTT
size: -; J: TRBJ1-1; D: -; V: TRBV6-4; CDR3: CASRSDRLNTEAFF; DNA: TGTGCCAGCAGATCTGACAGACTGAACACTGAAGCTTTCTTT
size: -; J: TRBJ2-7; D: TRBD2; V: TRBV5-1; CDR3: CASSPGLAPYEQYF; DNA: TGCGCCAGCAGCCCAGGACTAGCTCCCTACGAGCAGTACTTC